This TCR beta chain is from a study of CXCR3-negative and CXCR3-positive naive CD8 T cells. Whole-study context: A total of 130 million to 150 million TRB reads was generated, with about 1.5 +/- 0.3 million per library. Study-wide points: Naive subsets had comparable surface CD5, so TRB CDR3 properties gauged TCR strength. Both naive subsets showed comparably high diversity, and memory CD8+ cells showed much lower diversity.

A word on this clonotype: Its antigen is still unknown.

CDR1 and CDR2 (germline): SQVTM, ANQGSEA. CDR3 length equals 20 residues. The method, 5' RACE with UMI labels, was used to prepare the TRB cDNA libraries. TCRdb reprocessed the 5' RACE reads, keeping one entry per CDR3 protein, no DNA. This sample contains 20,000 to 25,000 distinct CDR3 sequences. The chain combines TRBV29-1 with TRBJ1-2. The sample was memory CD8+ T cells from blood. The clonotype originates from a human donor in good health. Some clones in this sample may be carry-over from other donors' samples. The CDR3 sequence: CSVDDRVTWSGPAANYGYTF.